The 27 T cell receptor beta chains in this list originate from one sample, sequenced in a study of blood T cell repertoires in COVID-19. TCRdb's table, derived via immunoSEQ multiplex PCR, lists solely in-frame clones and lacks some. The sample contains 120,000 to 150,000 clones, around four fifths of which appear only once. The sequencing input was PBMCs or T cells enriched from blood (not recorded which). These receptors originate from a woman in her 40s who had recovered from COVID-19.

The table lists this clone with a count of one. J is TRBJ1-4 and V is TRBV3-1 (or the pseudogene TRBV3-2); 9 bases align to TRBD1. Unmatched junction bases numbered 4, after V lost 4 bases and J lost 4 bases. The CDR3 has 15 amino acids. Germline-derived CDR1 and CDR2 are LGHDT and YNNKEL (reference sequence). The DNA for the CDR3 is TGTGCCAGCAGCCGGGGACAGGGATTTAATGAAAAACTGTTTTTT. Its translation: CASSRGQGFNEKLFF.

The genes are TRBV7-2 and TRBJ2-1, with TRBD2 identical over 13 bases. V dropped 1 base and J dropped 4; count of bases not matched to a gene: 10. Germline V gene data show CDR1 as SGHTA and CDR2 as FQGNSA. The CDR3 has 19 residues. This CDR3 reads CASSLVPTSGGQKYNEQFF. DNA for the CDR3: TGTGCCAGCAGCTTAGTCCCGACTAGCGGGGGGCAAAAATACAATGAGCAGTTCTTC.

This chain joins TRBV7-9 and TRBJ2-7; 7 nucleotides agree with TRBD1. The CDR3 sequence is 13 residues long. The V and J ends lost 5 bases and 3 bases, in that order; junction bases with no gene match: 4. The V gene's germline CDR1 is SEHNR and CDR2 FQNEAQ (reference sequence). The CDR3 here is CASSPSGGYEQYF. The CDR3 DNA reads TGTGCCAGCAGCCCGTCAGGGGGCTACGAGCAGTACTTC.

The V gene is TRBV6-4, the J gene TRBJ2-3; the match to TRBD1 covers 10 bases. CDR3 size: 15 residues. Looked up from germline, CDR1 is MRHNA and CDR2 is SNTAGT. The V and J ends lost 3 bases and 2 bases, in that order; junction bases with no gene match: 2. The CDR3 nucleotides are TGTGCCAGCAGTGAGGACAGGGGGGACACAGATACGCAGTATTTT. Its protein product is CASSEDRGDTDTQYF.

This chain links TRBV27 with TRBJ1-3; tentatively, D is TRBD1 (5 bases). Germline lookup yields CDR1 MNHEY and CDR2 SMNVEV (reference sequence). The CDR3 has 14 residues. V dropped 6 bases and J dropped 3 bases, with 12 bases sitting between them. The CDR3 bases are TGTGCCAGCAGGCAGGGATCCATTGGAAACACCATATATTTT. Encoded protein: CASRQGSIGNTIYF.

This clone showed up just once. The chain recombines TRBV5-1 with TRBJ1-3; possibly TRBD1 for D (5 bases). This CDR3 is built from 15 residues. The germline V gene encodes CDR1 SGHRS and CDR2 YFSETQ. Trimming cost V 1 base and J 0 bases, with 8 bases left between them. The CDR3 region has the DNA TGCGCCAGCAGCTTGACAGGTATCTCTGGAAACACCATATATTTT. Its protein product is CASSLTGISGNTIYF. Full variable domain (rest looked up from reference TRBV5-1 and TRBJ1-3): KAGVTQTPRYLIKTRGQQVTLSCSPISGHRSVSWYQQTPGQGLQFLFEYFSETQRNKGNFPGRFSGRQFSNSRSEMNVSTLELGDSALYLCASSLTGISGNTIYFGEGSWLTVV.

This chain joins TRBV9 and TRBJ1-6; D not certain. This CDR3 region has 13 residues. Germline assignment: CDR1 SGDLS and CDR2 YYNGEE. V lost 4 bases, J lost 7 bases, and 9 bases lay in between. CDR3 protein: CASSPRENSPLHF. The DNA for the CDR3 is TGTGCCAGCAGCCCCCGTGAGAATTCACCCCTCCACTTT.

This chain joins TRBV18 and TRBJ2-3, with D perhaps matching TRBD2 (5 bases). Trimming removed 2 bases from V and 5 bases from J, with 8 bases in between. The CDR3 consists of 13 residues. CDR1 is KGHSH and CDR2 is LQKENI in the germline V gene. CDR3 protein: CASSPMAGDTQYF. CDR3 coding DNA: TGTGCCAGCTCACCAATGGCGGGAGATACGCAGTATTTT. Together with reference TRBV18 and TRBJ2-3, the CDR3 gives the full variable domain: NAGVMQNPRHLVRRRGQEARLRCSPMKGHSHVYWYRQLPEEGLKFMVYLQKENIIDESGMPKERFSAEFPKEGPSILRIQQVVRGDSAAYFCASSPMAGDTQYFGPGTRLTVL.

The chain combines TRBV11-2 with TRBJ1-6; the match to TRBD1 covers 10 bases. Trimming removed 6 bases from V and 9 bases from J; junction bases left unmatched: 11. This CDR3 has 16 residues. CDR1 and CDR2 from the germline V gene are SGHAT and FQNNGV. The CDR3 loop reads CASRVGGGDRGSPLHF. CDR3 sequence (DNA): TGTGCCAGCAGGGTTGGGGGTGGGGACAGGGGTTCACCCCTCCACTTT.

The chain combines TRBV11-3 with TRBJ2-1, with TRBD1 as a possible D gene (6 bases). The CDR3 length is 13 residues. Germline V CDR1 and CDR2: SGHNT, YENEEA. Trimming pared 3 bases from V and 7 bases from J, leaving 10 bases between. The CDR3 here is CASSFTGKNEQFF. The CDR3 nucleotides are TGTGCCAGCAGCTTCACAGGGAAGAATGAGCAGTTCTTC.

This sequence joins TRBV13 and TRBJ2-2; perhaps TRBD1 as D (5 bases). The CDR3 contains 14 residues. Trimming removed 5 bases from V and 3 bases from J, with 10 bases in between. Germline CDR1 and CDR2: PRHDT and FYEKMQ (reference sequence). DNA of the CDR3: TGTGCCAGCAGCCCGCTACAGGACACCGGGGAGCTGTTTTTT. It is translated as CASSPLQDTGELFF.

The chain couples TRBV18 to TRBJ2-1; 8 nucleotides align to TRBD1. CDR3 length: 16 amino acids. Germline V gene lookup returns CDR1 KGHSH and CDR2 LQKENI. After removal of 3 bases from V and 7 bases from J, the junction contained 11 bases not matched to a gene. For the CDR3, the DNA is TGTGCCAGCTCACCTCTACAGGGCAGGGGGCAGAATGAGCAGTTCTTC. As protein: CASSPLQGRGQNEQFF.

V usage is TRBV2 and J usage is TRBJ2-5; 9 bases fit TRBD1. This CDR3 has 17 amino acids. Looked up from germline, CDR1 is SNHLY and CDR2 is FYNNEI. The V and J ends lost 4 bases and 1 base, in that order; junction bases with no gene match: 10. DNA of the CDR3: TGTGCCAGCAGTGGGCCCGAGGGACAGGGCTCCCAAGAGACCCAGTACTTC. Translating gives CASSGPEGQGSQETQYF. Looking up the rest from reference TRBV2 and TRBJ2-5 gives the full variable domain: EPEVTQTPSHQVTQMGQEVILRCVPISNHLYFYWYRQILGQKVEFLVSFYNNEISEKSEIFDDQFSVERPDGSNFTLKIRSTKLEDSAMYFCASSGPEGQGSQETQYFGPGTRLLVL.

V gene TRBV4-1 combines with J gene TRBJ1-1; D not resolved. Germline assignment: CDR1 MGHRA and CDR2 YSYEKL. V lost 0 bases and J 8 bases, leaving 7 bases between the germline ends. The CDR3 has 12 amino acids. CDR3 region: CASSQDPEEAFF. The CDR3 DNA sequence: TGCGCCAGCAGCCAAGATCCGGAGGAAGCTTTCTTT.

The DNA for the CDR3 is TGTGCCAGCAGCGTCGGAGCGGATCCCTACGAGCAGTACTTC. It is translated as CASSVGADPYEQYF. This chain links TRBV9 with TRBJ2-7, with D possibly being TRBD2 (5 bases). The V end was cut by 2 bases, the J end by 2 bases, with 11 bases between. The CDR3 totals 14 residues. CDR1 and CDR2 from the germline V gene are SGDLS and YYNGEE.

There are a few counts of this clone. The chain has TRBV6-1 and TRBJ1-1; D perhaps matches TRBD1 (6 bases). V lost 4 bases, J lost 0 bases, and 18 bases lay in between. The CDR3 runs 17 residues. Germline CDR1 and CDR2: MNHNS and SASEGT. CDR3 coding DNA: TGTGCCAGCAGTGGTTTTTTAGGTACAGGGATGAACACTGAAGCTTTCTTT. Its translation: CASSGFLGTGMNTEAFF.

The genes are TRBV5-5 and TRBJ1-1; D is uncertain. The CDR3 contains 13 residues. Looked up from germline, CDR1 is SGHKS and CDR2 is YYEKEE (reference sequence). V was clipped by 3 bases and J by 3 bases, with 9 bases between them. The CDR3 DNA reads TGTGCCAGCAGCTCTTCTCCGGACACTGAAGCTTTCTTT. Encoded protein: CASSSSPDTEAFF.

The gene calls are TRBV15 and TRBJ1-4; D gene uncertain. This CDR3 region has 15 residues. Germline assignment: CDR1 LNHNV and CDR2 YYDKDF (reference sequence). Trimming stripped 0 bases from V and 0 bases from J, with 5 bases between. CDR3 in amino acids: CATSRDRATNEKLFF. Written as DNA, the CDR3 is TGTGCCACCAGCAGAGACCGGGCAACTAATGAAAAACTGTTTTTT. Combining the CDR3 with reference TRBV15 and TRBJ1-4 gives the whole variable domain DAMVIQNPRYQVTQFGKPVTLSCSQTLNHNVMYWYQQKSSQAPKLLFHYYDKDFNNEADTPDNFQSRRPNTSFCFLDIRSPGLGDTAMYLCATSRDRATNEKLFFGSGTQLSVL.

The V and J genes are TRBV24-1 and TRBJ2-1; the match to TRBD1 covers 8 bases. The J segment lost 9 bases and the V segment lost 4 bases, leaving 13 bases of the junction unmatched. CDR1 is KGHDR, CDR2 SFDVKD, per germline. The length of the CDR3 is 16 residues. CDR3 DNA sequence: TGTGCCACCAGTGACCCTGGACAGGGAGTTTCAGGTGAGCAGTTCTTC. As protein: CATSDPGQGVSGEQFF.

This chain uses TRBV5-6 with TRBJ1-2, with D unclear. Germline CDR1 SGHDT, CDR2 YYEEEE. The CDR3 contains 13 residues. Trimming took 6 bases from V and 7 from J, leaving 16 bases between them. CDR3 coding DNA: TGTGCCAGCACCTTTGGGAGGTCGCTTGGCTACACCTTC. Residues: CASTFGRSLGYTF.

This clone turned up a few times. The CDR3 spells CASRRTASSGNTIYF. CDR3 in DNA: TGTGCCAGCAGGCGGACAGCCTCCTCTGGAAACACCATATATTTT. The rearrangement joins TRBV6-5 to TRBJ1-3; tentative D call: TRBD1 (6 bases). Deletions cut 6 bases from V and 0 bases from J, with 12 bases between. CDR1 and CDR2 (germline): MNHEY, SVGAGI. The length of the CDR3 is 15 residues.

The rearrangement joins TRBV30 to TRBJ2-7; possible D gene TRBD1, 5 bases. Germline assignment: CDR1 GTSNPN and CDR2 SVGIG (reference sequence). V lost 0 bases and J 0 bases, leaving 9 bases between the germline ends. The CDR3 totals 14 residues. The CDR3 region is CAWSVGATSYEQYF. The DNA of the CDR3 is TGTGCCTGGAGTGTAGGGGCCACCTCCTACGAGCAGTACTTC. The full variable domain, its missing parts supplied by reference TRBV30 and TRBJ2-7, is SQTIHQWPATLVQPVGSPLSLECTVEGTSNPNLYWYRQAAGRGLQLLFYSVGIGQISSEVPQNLSASRPQDRQFILSSKKLLLSDSGFYLCAWSVGATSYEQYFGPGTRLTVT.

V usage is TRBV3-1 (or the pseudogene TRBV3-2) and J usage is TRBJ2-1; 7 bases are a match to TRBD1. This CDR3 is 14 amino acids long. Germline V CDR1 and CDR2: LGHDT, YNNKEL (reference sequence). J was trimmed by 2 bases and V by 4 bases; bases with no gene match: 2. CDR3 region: CASSLQGPYNEQFF. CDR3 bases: TGTGCCAGCAGCCTACAGGGGCCCTACAATGAGCAGTTCTTC.

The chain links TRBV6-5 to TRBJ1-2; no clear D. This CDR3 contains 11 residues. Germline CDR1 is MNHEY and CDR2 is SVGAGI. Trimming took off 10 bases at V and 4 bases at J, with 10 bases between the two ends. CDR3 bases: TGTGCCACCGACACACCCTATGGCTACACCTTC. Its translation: CATDTPYGYTF.

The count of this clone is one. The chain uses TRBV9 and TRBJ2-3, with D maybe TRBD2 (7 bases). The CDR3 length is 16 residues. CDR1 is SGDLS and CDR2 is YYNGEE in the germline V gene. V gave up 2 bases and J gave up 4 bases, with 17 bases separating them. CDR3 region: CASSVERGEGPDTQYF. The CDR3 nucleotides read TGTGCCAGCAGCGTGGAGAGGGGGGAGGGCCCAGATACGCAGTATTTT.

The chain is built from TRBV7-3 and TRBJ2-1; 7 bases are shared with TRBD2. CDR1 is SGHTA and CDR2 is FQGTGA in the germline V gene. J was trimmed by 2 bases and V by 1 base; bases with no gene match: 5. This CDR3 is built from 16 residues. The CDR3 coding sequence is TGTGCCAGCAGCTTAAACCCAGCGGGAACCTACAATGAGCAGTTCTTC. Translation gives CASSLNPAGTYNEQFF.

CDR3 region: CASIRGREGTEAFF. In DNA, the CDR3 is TGTGCCAGCATAAGAGGGAGAGAGGGCACTGAAGCTTTCTTT. The V and J genes are TRBV2 and TRBJ1-1; D uncertain. Germline V gene sequence: CDR1 SNHLY, CDR2 FYNNEI. CDR3 size: 14 residues. V was cut by 7 bases and J by 4 bases, with 16 bases left in between.